This TCR beta chain emerged from a study of shared clonotypes between healthy human individuals. Study-level information: A donor's plate count was three for CD4 naive and three for CD4 memory; CD8 naive had two and CD8 memory one.

The study's findings and limits: When naive CD4 clonotypes were compared across several donors, about 4.8% were shared. Naive subsets usually exceeded memory subsets in estimated richness.

The CDR3 runs to 14 residues. V shed 4 bases, J shed 6 bases, and the junction held 5 bases outside the gene matches. Germline lookup yields CDR1 SNHLY and CDR2 FYNNEI. Notes on this clone: The antigen remains undetermined.

Clones were read by immunoSEQ multiplex PCR, and TCRdb kept only the in-frame ones, dropping some. The sample comprises about 700,000 clones, 74% of which are singletons, and 1.5% to 2% rests with the top ten. This receptor was taken from a woman aged 25 to 39 in good health. The chain carries TRBV2 and TRBJ2-3; 9 nucleotides align to TRBD2. The sample comprised memory CD4+ T cells sorted from blood. Regarding subset: CD45RA-negative fraction. CDR3 bases: TGTGCCAGCAGTGTAAGGGCGGGAGGGGATACGCAGTATTTT. Protein: CASSVRAGGDTQYF.